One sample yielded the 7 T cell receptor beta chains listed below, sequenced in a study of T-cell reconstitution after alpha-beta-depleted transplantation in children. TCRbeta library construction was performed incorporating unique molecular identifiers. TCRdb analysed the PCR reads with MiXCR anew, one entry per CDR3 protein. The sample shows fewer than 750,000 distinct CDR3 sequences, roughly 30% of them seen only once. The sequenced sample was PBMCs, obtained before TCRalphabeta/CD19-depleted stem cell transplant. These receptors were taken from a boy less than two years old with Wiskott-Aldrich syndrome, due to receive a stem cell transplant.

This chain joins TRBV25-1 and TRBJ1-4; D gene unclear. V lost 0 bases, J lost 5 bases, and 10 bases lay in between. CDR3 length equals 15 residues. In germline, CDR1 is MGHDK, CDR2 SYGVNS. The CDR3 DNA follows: TGTGCCAGCAGTGAATATAACGGTGCAAATGAAAAACTGTTTTTT. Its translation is CASSEYNGANEKLFF.

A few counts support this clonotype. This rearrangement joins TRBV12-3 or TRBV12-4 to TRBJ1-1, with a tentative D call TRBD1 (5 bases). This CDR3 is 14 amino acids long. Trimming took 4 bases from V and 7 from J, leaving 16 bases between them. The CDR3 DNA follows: TGTGCCAGCAGTTATTCGGGACGGGGAGGTGAAGCTTTCTTT. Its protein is CASSYSGRGGEAFF.

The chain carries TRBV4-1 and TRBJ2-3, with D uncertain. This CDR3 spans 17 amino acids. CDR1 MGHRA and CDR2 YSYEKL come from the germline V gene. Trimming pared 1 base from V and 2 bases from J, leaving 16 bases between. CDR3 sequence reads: CASSQAVRHSITDTQYF. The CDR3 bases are TGCGCCAGCAGCCAAGCTGTTAGACACTCGATCACAGATACGCAGTATTTT.

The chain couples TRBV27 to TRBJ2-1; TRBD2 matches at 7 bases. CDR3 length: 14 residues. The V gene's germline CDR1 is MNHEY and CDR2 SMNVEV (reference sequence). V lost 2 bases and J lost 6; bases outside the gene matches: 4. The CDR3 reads CASSLTRESNEQFF. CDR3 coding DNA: TGTGCCAGCAGTTTAACGCGGGAGTCCAATGAGCAGTTCTTC.

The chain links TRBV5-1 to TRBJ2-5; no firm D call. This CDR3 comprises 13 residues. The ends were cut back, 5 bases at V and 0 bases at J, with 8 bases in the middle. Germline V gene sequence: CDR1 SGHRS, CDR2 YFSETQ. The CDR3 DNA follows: TGCGCCAGCAGAGTCGAGTACCAAGAGACCCAGTACTTC. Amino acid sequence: CASRVEYQETQYF. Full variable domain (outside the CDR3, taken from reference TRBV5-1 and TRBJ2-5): KAGVTQTPRYLIKTRGQQVTLSCSPISGHRSVSWYQQTPGQGLQFLFEYFSETQRNKGNFPGRFSGRQFSNSRSEMNVSTLELGDSALYLCASRVEYQETQYFGPGTRLLVL.

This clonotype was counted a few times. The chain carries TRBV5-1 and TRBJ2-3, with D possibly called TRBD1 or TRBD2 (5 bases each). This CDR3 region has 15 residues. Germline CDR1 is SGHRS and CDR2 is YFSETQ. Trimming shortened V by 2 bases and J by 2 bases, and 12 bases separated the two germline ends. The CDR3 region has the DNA TGCGCCAGCAGCTTACGAGGGGTTTCCACAGATACGCAGTATTTT. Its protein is CASSLRGVSTDTQYF.

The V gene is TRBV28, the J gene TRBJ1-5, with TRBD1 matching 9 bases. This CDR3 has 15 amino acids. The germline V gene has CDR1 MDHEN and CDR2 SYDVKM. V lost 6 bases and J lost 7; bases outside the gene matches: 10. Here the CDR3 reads CASREPDRGGQPQHF. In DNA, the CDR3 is TGTGCCAGCAGGGAGCCGGACAGGGGAGGCCAGCCCCAGCATTTT.